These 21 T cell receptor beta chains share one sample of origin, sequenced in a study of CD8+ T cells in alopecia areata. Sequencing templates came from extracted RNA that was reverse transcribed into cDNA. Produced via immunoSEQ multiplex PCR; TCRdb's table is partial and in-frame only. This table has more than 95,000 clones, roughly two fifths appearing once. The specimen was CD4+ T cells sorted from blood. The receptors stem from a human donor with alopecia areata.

For the CDR3, the DNA is TGTGCCTGGAACGGACAGAGCAATCAGCCCCAGCATTTT. Translation gives CAWNGQSNQPQHF. The J gene is TRBJ1-5, the V gene TRBV30; maybe TRBD1 (6 bases). CDR3 length: 13 amino acids. The V and J ends lost 4 bases and 1 base respectively, with 8 bases between them. The germline V gene has CDR1 GTSNPN and CDR2 SVGIG (reference sequence).

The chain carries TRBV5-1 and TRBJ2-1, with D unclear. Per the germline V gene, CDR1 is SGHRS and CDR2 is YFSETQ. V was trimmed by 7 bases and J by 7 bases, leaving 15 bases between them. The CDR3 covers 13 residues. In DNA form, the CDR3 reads TGCGCCAGCCGCTCCCCCGGTGAGAATGAGCAGTTCTTC. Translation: CASRSPGENEQFF.

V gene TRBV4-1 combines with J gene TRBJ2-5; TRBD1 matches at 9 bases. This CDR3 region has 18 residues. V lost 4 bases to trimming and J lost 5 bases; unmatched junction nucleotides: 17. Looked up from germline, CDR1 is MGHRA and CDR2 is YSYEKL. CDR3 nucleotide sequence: TGCGCCAGCAGCCCGGGAACCGGACAGGGGAAGTCCACGGAGACCCAGTACTTC. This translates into CASSPGTGQGKSTETQYF.

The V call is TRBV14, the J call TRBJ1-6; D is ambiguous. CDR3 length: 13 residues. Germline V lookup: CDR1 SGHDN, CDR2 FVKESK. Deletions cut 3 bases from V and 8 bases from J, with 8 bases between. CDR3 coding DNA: TGTGCCAGCAGCCACCCATGGGATTCACCCCTCCACTTT. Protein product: CASSHPWDSPLHF.

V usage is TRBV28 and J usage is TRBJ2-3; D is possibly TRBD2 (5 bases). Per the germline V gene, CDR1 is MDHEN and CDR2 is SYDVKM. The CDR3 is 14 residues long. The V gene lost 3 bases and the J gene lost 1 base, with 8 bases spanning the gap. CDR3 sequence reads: CASSFGGRTDTQYF. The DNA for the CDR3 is TGTGCCAGCAGTTTCGGCGGGCGCACAGATACGCAGTATTTT.

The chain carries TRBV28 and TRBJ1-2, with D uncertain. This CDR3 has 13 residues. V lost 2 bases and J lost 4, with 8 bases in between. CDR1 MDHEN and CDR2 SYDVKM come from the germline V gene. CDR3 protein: CASSLREGYGYTF. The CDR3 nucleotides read TGTGCCAGCAGTTTACGGGAGGGCTATGGCTACACCTTC.

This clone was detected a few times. The CDR3 coding sequence is TGTGCCGGTAACAGGGGGTTAGGGTCCTACGAGCAGTACTTC. This encodes CAGNRGLGSYEQYF. The chain employs TRBV2 and TRBJ2-7; 8 bases agree with TRBD1. V dropped 11 bases and J dropped 1; count of bases not matched to a gene: 10. The V gene's germline CDR1 is SNHLY and CDR2 FYNNEI. The CDR3 totals 14 residues. Variable domain in full (rest from reference TRBV2 and TRBJ2-7): EPEVTQTPSHQVTQMGQEVILRCVPISNHLYFYWYRQILGQKVEFLVSFYNNEISEKSEIFDDQFSVERPDGSNFTLKIRSTKLEDSAMYFCAGNRGLGSYEQYFGPGTRLTVT.

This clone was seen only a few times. The CDR3: CASSAGRENTGELFF. The DNA of the CDR3 is TGTGCCAGCAGTGCTGGCAGAGAGAACACCGGGGAGCTGTTTTTT. This chain connects TRBV6-4 to TRBJ2-2; D is ambiguous. The CDR3 spans 15 residues. V dropped 4 bases and J dropped 1 base, with 10 bases sitting between them. Per germline, CDR1 MRHNA and CDR2 SNTAGT.

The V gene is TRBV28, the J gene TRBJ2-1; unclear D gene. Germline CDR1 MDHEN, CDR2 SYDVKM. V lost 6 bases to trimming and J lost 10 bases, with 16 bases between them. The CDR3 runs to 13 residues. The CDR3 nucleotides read TGTGCCAGCAGGACCACGAATGTGGAGGAGCAGTTCTTC. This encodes CASRTTNVEEQFF.

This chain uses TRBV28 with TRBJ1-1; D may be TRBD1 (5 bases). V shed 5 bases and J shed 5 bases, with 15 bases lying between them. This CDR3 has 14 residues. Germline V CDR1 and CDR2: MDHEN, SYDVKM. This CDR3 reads CASSPKGPGTEAFF. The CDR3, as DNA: TGTGCCAGCAGTCCTAAGGGGCCAGGGACTGAAGCTTTCTTT.

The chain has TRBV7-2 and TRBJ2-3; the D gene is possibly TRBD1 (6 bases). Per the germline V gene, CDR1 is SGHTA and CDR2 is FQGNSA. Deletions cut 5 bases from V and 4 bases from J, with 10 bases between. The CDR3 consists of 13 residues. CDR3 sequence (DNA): TGTGCCAGCAGCCGGGACATCTCAGATACGCAGTATTTT. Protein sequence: CASSRDISDTQYF.

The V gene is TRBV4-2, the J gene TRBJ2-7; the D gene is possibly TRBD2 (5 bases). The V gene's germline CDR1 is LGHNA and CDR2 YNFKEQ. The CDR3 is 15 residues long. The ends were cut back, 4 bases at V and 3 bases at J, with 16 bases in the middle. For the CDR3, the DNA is TGTGCCAGCAGCCTTGGAGGCGGAGACTACTACGAGCAGTACTTC. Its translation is CASSLGGGDYYEQYF.

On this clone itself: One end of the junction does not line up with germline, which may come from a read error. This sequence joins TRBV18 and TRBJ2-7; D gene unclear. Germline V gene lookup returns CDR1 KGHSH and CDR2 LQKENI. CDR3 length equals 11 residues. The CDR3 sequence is CASSPQYEQYF. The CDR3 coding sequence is TGTGCCAGCTCGCCACAGTACGAGCAGTACTTC.

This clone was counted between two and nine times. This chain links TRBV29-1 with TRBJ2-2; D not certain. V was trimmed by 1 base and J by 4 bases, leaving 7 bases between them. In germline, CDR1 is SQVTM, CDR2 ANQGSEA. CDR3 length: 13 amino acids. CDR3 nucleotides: TGCAGCGTTGAAGCGGCTCGCACCGGGGAGCTGTTTTTT. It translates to CSVEAARTGELFF.

Here the CDR3 DNA reads TGCAGTGCTAGAACGGGTTCACCCCTCCACTTT. It codes for CSARTGSPLHF. The chain recombines TRBV20-1 with TRBJ1-6; no clear D. The CDR3 runs to 11 residues. Trimming cost V 2 bases and J 9 bases, with 5 bases left between them. Germline V gene sequence: CDR1 DFQATT, CDR2 SNEGSKA (reference sequence).

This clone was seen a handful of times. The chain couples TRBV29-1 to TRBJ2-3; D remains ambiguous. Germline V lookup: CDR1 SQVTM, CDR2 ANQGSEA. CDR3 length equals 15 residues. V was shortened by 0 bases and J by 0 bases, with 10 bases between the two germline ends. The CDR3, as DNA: TGCAGCGTTGAAGAACCCGCACGTAGCACAGATACGCAGTATTTT. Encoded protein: CSVEEPARSTDTQYF.

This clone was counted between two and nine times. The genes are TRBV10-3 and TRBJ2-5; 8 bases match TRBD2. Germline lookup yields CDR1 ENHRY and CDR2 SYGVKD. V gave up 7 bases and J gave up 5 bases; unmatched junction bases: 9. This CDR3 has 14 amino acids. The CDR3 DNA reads TGTGCCATCATGGCAGCGGGAGCCGGTGAGACCCAGTACTTC. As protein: CAIMAAGAGETQYF.

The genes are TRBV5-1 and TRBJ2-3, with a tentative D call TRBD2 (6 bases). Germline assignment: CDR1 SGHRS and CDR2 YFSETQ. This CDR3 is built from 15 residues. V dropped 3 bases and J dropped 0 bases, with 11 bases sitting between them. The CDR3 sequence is CASSSGLPSTDTQYF. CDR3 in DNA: TGCGCCAGCAGCTCAGGACTACCGAGCACAGATACGCAGTATTTT.

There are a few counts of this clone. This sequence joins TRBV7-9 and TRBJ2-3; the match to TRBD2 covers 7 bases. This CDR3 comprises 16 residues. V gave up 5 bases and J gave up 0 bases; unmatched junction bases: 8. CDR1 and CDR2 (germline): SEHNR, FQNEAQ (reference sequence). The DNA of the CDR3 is TGTGCCAGCAGCGTCATGACTAGCTGGAGCACAGATACGCAGTATTTT. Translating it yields CASSVMTSWSTDTQYF.

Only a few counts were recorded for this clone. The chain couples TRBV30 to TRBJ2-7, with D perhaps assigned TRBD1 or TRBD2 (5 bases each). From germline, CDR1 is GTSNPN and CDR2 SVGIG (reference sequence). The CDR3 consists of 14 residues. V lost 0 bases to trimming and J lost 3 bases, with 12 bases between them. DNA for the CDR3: TGTGCCTGGAGTGTTGGGGACCTTTTCTACGAGCAGTACTTC. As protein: CAWSVGDLFYEQYF.

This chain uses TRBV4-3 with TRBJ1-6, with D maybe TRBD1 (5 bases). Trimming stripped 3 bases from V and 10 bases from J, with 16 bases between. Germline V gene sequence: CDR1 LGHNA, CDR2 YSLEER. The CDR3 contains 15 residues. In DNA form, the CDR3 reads TGCGCCAGCAGCCAGGGAATGGGGGATGGGTCACCCCTCCACTTT. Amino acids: CASSQGMGDGSPLHF.